The rows below give T cell receptor beta chains drawn from one sample of a study of technical replicates of blood from four donors. Clones were sequenced by immunoSEQ multiplex PCR, and TCRdb holds only the in-frame ones, with some missing. The sample lists 80,000 or so clones, approximately 98% seen once, with over 0.2% in the top ten. Sequenced: T cells isolated from PBMCs. The receptors here all came from a human donor in good health. Both conserved end residues are part of each CDR3. A D gene is named only where the DNA matches it firmly. Clone size is stated in some rows and not others, as once, few, many or a class when expanded.

v_call	cdr3_length	j_call	d_call	clone_size	cdr3_aa	cdr3_nt
TRBV27	15	TRBJ2-7	TRBD1	once	CASTPTGDGAYEQYF	TGTGCCAGCACCCCGACAGGGGACGGGGCCTACGAGCAGTACTTC
TRBV7-9	15	TRBJ2-1	TRBD2	NA	CASVRGGAAYNEQFF	TGTGCCAGCGTCCGGGGGGGGGCAGCCTACAATGAGCAGTTCTTC
TRBV28	17	TRBJ1-5	TRBD1	NA	CATQGGLRKGANQPQHF	TGTGCCACCCAAGGCGGGCTTCGCAAGGGGGCCAATCAGCCCCAGCATTTT
TRBV29-1	13	TRBJ2-3	TRBD2	NA	CSATSGLADTQYF	TGCAGCGCTACTAGCGGCCTCGCAGATACGCAGTATTTT
TRBV6-1	13	TRBJ1-2	TRBD1	NA	CASIRTGYLGYTF	TGTGCCAGCATTAGGACAGGGTACTTGGGCTACACCTTC
TRBV4-3	13	TRBJ2-7	TRBD2	NA	CASSQAGGNEQYF	TGCGCCAGCAGCCAAGCCGGGGGGAACGAGCAGTACTTC
TRBV2	11	TRBJ1-2	NA	NA	CARRRAYGYTF	TGTGCCAGGAGGAGAGCCTATGGCTACACCTTC
TRBV28	12	TRBJ2-7	TRBD1	NA	CASITGGVEQYF	TGTGCCAGCATCACAGGGGGAGTCGAGCAGTACTTC
TRBV7-8	15	TRBJ1-2	NA	NA	CASSSVERVRYGYTF	TGTGCCAGCAGCTCAGTTGAGCGGGTGAGGTATGGCTACACCTTC
TRBV10-2	15	TRBJ2-2	TRBD2	NA	CASTLYSGSPGELFF	TGCGCCAGCACCCTGTACAGCGGGAGCCCCGGGGAGCTGTTTTTT
TRBV13	11	TRBJ2-5	NA	NA	CASSLLGTQYF	TGTGCCAGCAGCTTACTCGGGACCCAGTACTTC